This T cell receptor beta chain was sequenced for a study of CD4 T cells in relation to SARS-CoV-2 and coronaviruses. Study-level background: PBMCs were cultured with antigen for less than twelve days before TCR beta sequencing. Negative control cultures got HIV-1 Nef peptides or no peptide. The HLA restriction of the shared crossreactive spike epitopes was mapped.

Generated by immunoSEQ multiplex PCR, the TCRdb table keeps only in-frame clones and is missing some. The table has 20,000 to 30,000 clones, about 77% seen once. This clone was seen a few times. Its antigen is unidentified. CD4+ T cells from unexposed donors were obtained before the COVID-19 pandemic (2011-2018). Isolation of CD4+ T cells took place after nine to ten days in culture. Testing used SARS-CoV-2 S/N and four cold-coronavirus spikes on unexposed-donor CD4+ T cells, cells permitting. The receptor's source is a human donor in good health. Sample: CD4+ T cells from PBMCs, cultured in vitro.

CDR3 DNA sequence: TGTGCCAGCAGCTCAGGACAGGGGGGTAGCAATCAGCCCCAGCATTTT. It encodes CASSSGQGGSNQPQHF. The chain combines TRBV7-2 with TRBJ1-5, with 10 bases matching TRBD1. Per germline, CDR1 SGHTA and CDR2 FQGNSA. The length of the CDR3 is 16 residues. The trim removed 4 bases at V and 0 bases at J, leaving 3 bases unmatched.